What follows is one TCR beta chain and its context. This clone was seen only once. The antigen it binds to is not known. Base qualities are missing; no much larger clone stands one base away. TCRbeta CDR3 regions were amplified from genomic DNA using the immunoSEQ Assay, a bias-controlled multiplex PCR. On the authors' methods: Nucleated cell counts per sample were estimated from amplification of reference gene primers within the assay. To quantify the absolute abundance of each unique TCRbeta CDR3 rearrangement, sequence reads were collapsed and filtered. For each sample, productive Simpson clonality was calculated as the square root of Simpson's diversity index across productive rearrangements. Here the immuneACCESS table is served through TCRdb, limited to in-frame sequences with V and J called. Missing clones are a known gap in these copies; in checked studies unresolved V genes cover under half, and the rest lacks a known reason. For V, J and clone size, that table is used; D and trimming come from the DNA. The sample table contains about 170,000 clones; only one count was recorded for around four fifths of them. The biggest ten clones account for over 2% of the sample.

The sample is drawn from a study of blood T cell repertoires in COVID-19 (dated by TCRdb to 2018 to 2021). In the study overall: The collaborator samples originated in the United States, Italy and Spain and spanned the acute and convalescent phases of COVID-19. The material from the prospective study consisted of cDNA or gDNA derived from T cells, B-cell-depleted T cells, or PBMCs. Subjects who had been exposed to COVID-19, were actively infected with it, or had recovered from it provided the deeply sampled blood TCRbeta repertoires that made up the dataset. The repertoires were released in a freely available public database meant as a resource for research on the immune response to SARS-CoV-2. Samples were obtained from the ongoing ImmuneRACE study (first 160 participants) and from 1,200 or so subjects provided by 6 global collaborators. Nearly every sample came with metadata listing a de-identified subject ID, COVID-19 status, age in years and sex. Where available, HLA class I and class II types were taken from metadata supplied by the sample provider and were not determined by assay-based typing. Beyond this particular receptor, the publication reports: Clinical and demographic metadata were provided uncurated, with the amount varying by source and participant.

V and J are trimmed by 7 bases and 5 bases, and the gene matches miss 11 bases of the junction. From the germline V gene (reference sequence), CDR1 is LNHNV and CDR2 is YYDKDF. The CDR3 runs 16 residues from the cysteine to the phenylalanine. This entry keeps only the CDR3 DNA: 48 bases, framed from base 1. Whole blood was collected in K2EDTA tubes by collaborating institutions according to the institutions' own protocols. For TCRbeta analysis, collaborator samples were shipped as frozen whole blood, as isolated PBMCs, or as DNA extracted from either sample type. Sample: peripheral blood. This clonotype was obtained from a woman of 80 years or more with acute or convalescent COVID-19. This receptor chain uses TRBV15 and TRBJ2-5; 12 bases in between match TRBD1. Here the CDR3 is given as CATTPGQGARIETQYF. The nucleotide sequence reads TGTGCCACCACTCCGGGACAGGGGGCGAGGATTGAGACCCAGTACTTC.